This T cell receptor (beta chain) was obtained from a study of CD8 T cells in Susac syndrome. An amount of RNA that ranged from roughly 0.5 to 1 ug was reverse transcribed with random hexamers. Amplification of TCR beta CDR3 was carried out by immunoSEQ multiplex PCR, which covered 54 Vbeta and 13 Jbeta segments. TCRdb reprocessed the immunoSEQ multiplex PCR reads via MiXCR and lists one record per CDR3 protein. The table lists 95,000 or so distinct CDR3 sequences, 90% to 95% of them singletons. Sequencing of TCR beta was carried out in blood CD8+ and CD4+ T cells. FACS was used to enrich TEMRA cells, whereas the CD8+ and CD4+ T cells were obtained by negative isolation. The specimen sequenced was CD8+ T cells from PBMCs. The origin of this receptor is a human donor in good health.

CDR3 residues: CASSPGGLDLHF. CDR3 DNA sequence: TGTGCCAGCAGCCCCGGGGGATTGGACCTCCACTTT. The chain carries TRBV16 and TRBJ1-6; weak D call: TRBD1 (5 bases). This CDR3 spans 12 amino acids. The V gene lost 4 bases and the J gene lost 15 bases, with 13 bases spanning the gap. CDR1 and CDR2 from the germline V gene are KGHSY and FQNENV. Looking up the rest from reference TRBV16 and TRBJ1-6 gives the full variable domain: GEEVAQTPKHLVRGEGQKAKLYCAPIKGHSYVFWYQQVLKNEFKFLISFQNENVFDETGMPKERFSAKCLPNSPCSLEIQATKLEDSAVYFCASSPGGLDLHFGNGTRLTVT.